This T cell receptor (beta chain) is drawn from a study of blood T cell repertoires in COVID-19. In the study overall: The analysed material was cDNA or gDNA that came from T cells, B-cell-depleted T cells, or PBMCs.

J lost 10 bases, V lost 9 bases, and 5 bases had no gene match. This CDR3 comprises 10 residues. Germline CDR1 reads MNHEY; CDR2 reads SVGAGI. Within the 2 weeks before study entry, each person in the exposed group met a COVID-19 case. Data came from immunoSEQ multiplex PCR; TCRdb stores just in-frame clones and leaves some out. The sample has 400,000 to 500,000 clones; approximately 91% are singletons. The receptor's source is a young woman who had been exposed to COVID-19. The chain is built from TRBV6-5 and TRBJ1-1; 7 nucleotides match TRBD1. The sequenced sample consisted of PBMCs or T cells enriched from blood (not recorded which). The CDR3 nucleotides read TGTGCCAGTGAACAGGGGCCAGCTTTCTTT. This sequence encodes CASEQGPAFF.